The source of this T cell receptor (beta chain) is a study of T cells after yellow fever vaccination. TCR cDNA was made by 5'RACE template switching, adding a universal primer site and UMIs. TCRdb itself ran the 5' RACE reads through MiXCR, one entry per CDR3 protein. The table has roughly 320,000 distinct CDR3 sequences, approximately 12% seen once; the top ten hold approximately 3%. With regard to this clonotype: Its matching antigen is unknown.

The CDR3 spans 17 residues. The junction had 10 bases not matched to a gene; V was cut back by 6 bases and J by 0 bases. The germline CDR1 and CDR2 sequences are MDHEN and SYDVKM. Study conclusions and caveats: Reappearance after the booster was observed for most primary-vaccination clones (about 96% CD4, less than 90% CD8). Highly abundant clonotypes carried over from the bulk population could end up in FACS-sorted repertoires as contaminants. Of the clonotypes, a small share occurred in both CD4 and CD8 compartments.

Sequencing used CD4+ T cells sorted from PBMCs, obtained 45 days after the yellow fever booster vaccination. The receptor was isolated from a man aged 18 to 30 who received the YFV17D yellow fever vaccine. The rearrangement uses TRBV28 and TRBJ1-4, with 7 bases fitting TRBD1. CDR3 DNA sequence: TGTGCCAGCAGATACAGGGGCTTTGGAGCAACTAATGAAAAACTGTTTTTT. Its protein is CASRYRGFGATNEKLFF.